The sequence of this T cell receptor (beta chain) was determined in a study of T cells in localized non-small cell lung cancer. Germline V CDR1 and CDR2: LNHDA, SQIVND (reference sequence). The V gene end was trimmed by 6 bases and the J gene end by 6 bases; junction bases not matched to a gene: 9. CDR3 length: 15 amino acids. TCRdb keeps only in-frame clones here, not all; method: immunoSEQ multiplex PCR. The data contain 1,500 to 2,000 clones, 26% of them singletons. With respect to this clone: Its antigen is not known.

Study results and caveats: Longer overall survival was seen with higher T cell density measured in blood. Uninvolved adjacent lung showed peak T cell clonality, exceeding tumor.

V and J are TRBV19 and TRBJ2-3; 10 bases are a match to TRBD2. Source: lung tumor tissue, taken before any cancer treatment. The TCR sequence derives from a woman aged 35-75 years with stage II lung adenocarcinoma. The CDR3 region is CASRQAGGPLDTQYF. The CDR3 DNA reads as TGTGCCAGTAGACAAGCGGGAGGGCCTTTGGATACGCAGTATTTT.